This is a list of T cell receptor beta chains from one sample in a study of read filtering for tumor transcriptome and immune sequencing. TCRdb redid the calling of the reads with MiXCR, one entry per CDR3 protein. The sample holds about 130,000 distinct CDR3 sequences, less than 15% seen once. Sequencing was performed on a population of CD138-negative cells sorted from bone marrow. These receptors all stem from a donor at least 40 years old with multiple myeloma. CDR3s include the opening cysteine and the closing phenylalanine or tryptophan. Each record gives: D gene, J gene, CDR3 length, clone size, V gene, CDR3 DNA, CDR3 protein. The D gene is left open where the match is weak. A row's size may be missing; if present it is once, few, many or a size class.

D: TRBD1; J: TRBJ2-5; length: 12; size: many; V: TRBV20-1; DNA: TGCAGCCTGGGACAGGGCCAAGAGACCCAGTACTTC; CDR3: CSLGQGQETQYF
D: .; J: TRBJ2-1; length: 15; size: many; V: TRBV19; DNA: TGTGCCAGTAGTATAGCGGGACCTCCGTACAATGAGCAGTTCTTC; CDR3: CASSIAGPPYNEQFF
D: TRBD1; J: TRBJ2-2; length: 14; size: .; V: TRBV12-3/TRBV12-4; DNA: TGTGCCAGCAGCCCTCAGGGGGCCCCCGGGGAGCTGTTTTTT; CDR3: CASSPQGAPGELFF
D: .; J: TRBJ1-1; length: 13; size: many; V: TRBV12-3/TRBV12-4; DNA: TGTGCCAGCAGTTTAGATGGGTCGGCTGAAGCTTTCTTT; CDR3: CASSLDGSAEAFF
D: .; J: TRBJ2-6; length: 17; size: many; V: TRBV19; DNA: TGTGCCAGTAGTATACTGGTTAGGAAATCTGGGGCCAACGTCCTGACTTTC; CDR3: CASSILVRKSGANVLTF
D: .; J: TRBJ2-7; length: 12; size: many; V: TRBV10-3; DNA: TGTGCCATCGGTTCGGGGCTCTACGAGCAGTACTTC; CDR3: CAIGSGLYEQYF
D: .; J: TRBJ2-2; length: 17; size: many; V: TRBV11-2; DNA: TGTGCCAGCAGCCGTCTCGGCGGATCCGGGGCGACCGGGGAGCTGTTTTTT; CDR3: CASSRLGGSGATGELFF
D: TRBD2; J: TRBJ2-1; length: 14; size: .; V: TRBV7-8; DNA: TGTGCCAGCAGCTTAAGCGGGGCCGCAGATGAGCAGTTCTTC; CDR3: CASSLSGAADEQFF
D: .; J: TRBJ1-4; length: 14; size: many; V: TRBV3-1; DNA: TGTGCCAGCAGCCCCAACAGGGTAGTGGAAAAACTGTTTTTT; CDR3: CASSPNRVVEKLFF
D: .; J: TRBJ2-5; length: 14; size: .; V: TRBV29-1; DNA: TGCAGCGTTGGCCCAACACGGTGGGGAGAGACCCAGTACTTC; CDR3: CSVGPTRWGETQYF
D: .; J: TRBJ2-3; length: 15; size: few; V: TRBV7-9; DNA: TGTGCCAGCAGCACTCTGGGGGGGAGGGGGGATACGCAGTATTTT; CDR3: CASSTLGGRGDTQYF
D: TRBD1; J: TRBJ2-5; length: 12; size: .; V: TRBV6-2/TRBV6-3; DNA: TGTGCCAGCAGGCGCGCAGGGGGGACCCAGTACTTC; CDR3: CASRRAGGTQYF
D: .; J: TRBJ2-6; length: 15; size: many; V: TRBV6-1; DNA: TGTGCCAGCAGTGCGCACATCTCTGGGGCCAACGTCCTGACTTTC; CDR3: CASSAHISGANVLTF
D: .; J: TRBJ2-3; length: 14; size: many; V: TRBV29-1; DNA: TGCAGCGTTGAAGAATGGCTCAGTGCAGATACGCAGTATTTT; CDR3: CSVEEWLSADTQYF
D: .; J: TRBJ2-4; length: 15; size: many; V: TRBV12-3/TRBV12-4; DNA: TGTGCCAGCAGTTTGGGGGTACTAGCCAAAAACATTCAGTACTTC; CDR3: CASSLGVLAKNIQYF
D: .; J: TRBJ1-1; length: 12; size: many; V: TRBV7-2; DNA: TGTGCCAGCAGCTTCGGCAGGGGTGAAGCTTTCTTT; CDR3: CASSFGRGEAFF
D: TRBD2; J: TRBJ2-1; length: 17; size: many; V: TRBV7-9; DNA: TGTGCCAGCAGCAGACTAGCGGGAGGGCCCAGCTACAATGAGCAGTTCTTC; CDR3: CASSRLAGGPSYNEQFF
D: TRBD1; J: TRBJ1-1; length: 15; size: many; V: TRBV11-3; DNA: TGTGCCAGCAGCGTTCGGGACAGGGGGCGGGATGAAGCTTTCTTT; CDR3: CASSVRDRGRDEAFF
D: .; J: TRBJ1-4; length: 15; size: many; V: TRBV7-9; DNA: TGTGCCAGCAGCTCCTACAGAAGCCTTAATGAAAAACTGTTTTTT; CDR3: CASSSYRSLNEKLFF
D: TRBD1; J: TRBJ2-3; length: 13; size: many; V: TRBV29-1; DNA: TGCAGCGTTCAGGGGGCTAGGACAGATACGCAGTATTTT; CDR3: CSVQGARTDTQYF
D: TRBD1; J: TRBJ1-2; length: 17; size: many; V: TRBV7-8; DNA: TGTGCCAGCAGCTTGAGAGGAATTGGACAGGGGGCGCGGGGCTACACCTTC; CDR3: CASSLRGIGQGARGYTF
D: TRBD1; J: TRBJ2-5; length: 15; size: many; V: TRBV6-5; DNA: TGTGCCAGCACTAATCGGACAGGGGGCAAAGGGACCCAGTACTTC; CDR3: CASTNRTGGKGTQYF
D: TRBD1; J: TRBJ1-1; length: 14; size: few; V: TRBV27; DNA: TGTGCCAGCAGTCTGGACAGGGGATTCACTGAAGCTTTCTTT; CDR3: CASSLDRGFTEAFF
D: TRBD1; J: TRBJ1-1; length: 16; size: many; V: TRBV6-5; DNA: TGTGCCAGCAGCCCGACAGGGATGGGGTGGAACACTGAAGCTTTCTTT; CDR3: CASSPTGMGWNTEAFF
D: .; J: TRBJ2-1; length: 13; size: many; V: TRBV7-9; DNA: TGTGCCAGCAGCCTGACACCTTCCAATGAGCAGTTCTTC; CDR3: CASSLTPSNEQFF
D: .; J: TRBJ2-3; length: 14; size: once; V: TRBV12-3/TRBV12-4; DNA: TGTGCCAGCAGTTTTGAGGGAGGCACAGATACGCAGTATTTT; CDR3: CASSFEGGTDTQYF
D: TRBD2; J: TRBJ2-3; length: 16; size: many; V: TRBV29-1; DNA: TGCAGCGTTGAAAAATCGTATAGCGGGAACTCAGATACGCAGTATTTT; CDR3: CSVEKSYSGNSDTQYF
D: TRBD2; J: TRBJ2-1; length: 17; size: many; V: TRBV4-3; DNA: TGCGCCAGCAGCCAAGATCAGGGACTAGCGGGAAGCAATGAGCAGTTCTTC; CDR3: CASSQDQGLAGSNEQFF
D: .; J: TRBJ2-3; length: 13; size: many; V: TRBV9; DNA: TGTGCCAGCAGCGTAGTGGGGAAGGATACGCAGTATTTT; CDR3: CASSVVGKDTQYF
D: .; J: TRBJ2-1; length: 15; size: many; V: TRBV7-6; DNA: TGTGCCAGCAGCTTAGTACTTTCCCAAAACAATGAGCAGTTCTTC; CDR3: CASSLVLSQNNEQFF
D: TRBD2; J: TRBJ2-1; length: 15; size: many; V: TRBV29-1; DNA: TGCAGCGTTGGGCCGACTAGCGGGAACTTCAATGAGCAGTTCTTC; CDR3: CSVGPTSGNFNEQFF
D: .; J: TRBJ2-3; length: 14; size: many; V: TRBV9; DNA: TGTGCCAGCAGCGTAGTCCCGACGGCAGATACGCAGTATTTT; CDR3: CASSVVPTADTQYF
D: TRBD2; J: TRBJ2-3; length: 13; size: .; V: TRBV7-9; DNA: TGTGCCAGCAGCTTTACGGGAGGAGATACGCAGTATTTT; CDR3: CASSFTGGDTQYF
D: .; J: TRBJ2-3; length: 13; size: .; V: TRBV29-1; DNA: TGCAGCGTTGGAGGGAGCCCCTCAGATACGCAGTATTTT; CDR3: CSVGGSPSDTQYF
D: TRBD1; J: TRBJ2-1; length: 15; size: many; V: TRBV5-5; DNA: TGTGCCAGCAGCTTCTACAGGGGACGATCCAATGAGCAGTTCTTC; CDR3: CASSFYRGRSNEQFF
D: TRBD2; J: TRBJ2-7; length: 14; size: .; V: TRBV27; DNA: TGTGCCAGCAGTTTCTGCGGGGAGGGCGCCGAGCAGTACTTC; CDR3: CASSFCGEGAEQYF
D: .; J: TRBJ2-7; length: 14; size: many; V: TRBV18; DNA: TGTGCCAGCTCACCCGGGACATCTCCCTACGAGCAGTACTTC; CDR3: CASSPGTSPYEQYF
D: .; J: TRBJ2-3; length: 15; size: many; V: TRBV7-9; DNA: TGTGCCAGCAGGCTGCCGGGACTTCACACAGATACGCAGTATTTT; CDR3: CASRLPGLHTDTQYF
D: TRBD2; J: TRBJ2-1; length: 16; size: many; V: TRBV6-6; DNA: TGTGCCAGCAGTTATATAGTGACTAGCGGTTACAATGAGCAGTTCTTC; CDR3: CASSYIVTSGYNEQFF
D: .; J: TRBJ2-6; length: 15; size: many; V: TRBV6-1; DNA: TGTGCCAGCAGTGAAGGGCTCTCTGGGGCCAACGTCCTGACTTTC; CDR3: CASSEGLSGANVLTF
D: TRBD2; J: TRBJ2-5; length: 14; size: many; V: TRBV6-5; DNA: TGTGCCAGCAGACCTAGCGGGAGTCCGGAGACCCAGTACTTC; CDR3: CASRPSGSPETQYF
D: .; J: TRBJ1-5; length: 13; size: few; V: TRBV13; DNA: TGTGCCAGCAGCTTAAGATTCAATCAGCCCCAGCATTTT; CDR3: CASSLRFNQPQHF
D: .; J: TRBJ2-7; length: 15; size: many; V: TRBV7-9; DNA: TGTGCCAGCAGCTTAGGAGGGTTGGGGTCCTACGAGCAGTACTTC; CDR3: CASSLGGLGSYEQYF
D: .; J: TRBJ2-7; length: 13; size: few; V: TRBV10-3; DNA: TGTGCCATTTCCCGGCAGCCCTCCTACGAGCAGTACTTC; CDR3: CAISRQPSYEQYF
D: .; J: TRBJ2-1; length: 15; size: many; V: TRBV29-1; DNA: TGCAGCGTTGAAGGGGGGATAATCTCCTACAATGAGCAGTTCTTC; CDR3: CSVEGGIISYNEQFF